These 5 T cell receptor beta chains came from one sample sequenced in a study of shared clonotypes between healthy human individuals. Libraries were prepared by immunoSEQ multiplex PCR; TCRdb keeps only in-frame clonotypes and omits some of them. The table lists approximately 400,000 clones, 96% of them singletons. Sequencing input: memory CD8+ T cells sorted from blood. Subset reported: CD45RO+ cells pooled with CCR7-negative TemRA cells. The receptors originated from a man under 40 in good health.

The V gene is TRBV28, the J gene TRBJ1-3, with 10 bases that match TRBD1. Unmatched junction bases numbered 13, after V lost 6 bases and J lost 11 bases. CDR1 MDHEN and CDR2 SYDVKM come from the germline V gene. CDR3 length: 15 amino acids. This chain's CDR3 is CASSLPGTGVPSIYF. CDR3 DNA: TGTGCCAGCAGCCTACCCGGGACAGGGGTCCCCTCCATATATTTT.

The chain is built from TRBV30 and TRBJ2-3; TRBD1 matches at 7 bases. The CDR3 length is 15 residues. Germline lookup yields CDR1 GTSNPN and CDR2 SVGIG (reference sequence). Unmatched junction bases numbered 7, after V lost 2 bases and J lost 2 bases. CDR3 coding DNA: TGTGCCTGGAGTCCGACAGGGAACCCCACAGATACGCAGTATTTT. Amino acids: CAWSPTGNPTDTQYF.

This clone showed up just once. Here the CDR3 reads CASRRPGLANTGELFF. CDR3 sequence (DNA): TGCGCCAGCAGAAGACCGGGACTTGCGAACACCGGGGAGCTGTTTTTT. V gene TRBV5-1 combines with J gene TRBJ2-2; D is possibly TRBD2 (6 bases). Per germline, CDR1 SGHRS and CDR2 YFSETQ. The length of the CDR3 is 16 residues. Trimming stripped 5 bases from V and 0 bases from J, with 14 bases between. The full variable domain, its missing parts supplied by reference TRBV5-1 and TRBJ2-2, is KAGVTQTPRYLIKTRGQQVTLSCSPISGHRSVSWYQQTPGQGLQFLFEYFSETQRNKGNFPGRFSGRQFSNSRSEMNVSTLELGDSALYLCASRRPGLANTGELFFGEGSRLTVL.

The chain uses TRBV7-9 and TRBJ2-6, with D possibly matching TRBD2 (6 bases). Germline-derived CDR1 and CDR2 are SEHNR and FQNEAQ (reference sequence). The ends were cut back, 3 bases at V and 2 bases at J, with 11 bases in the middle. The CDR3 covers 16 residues. CDR3 DNA: TGTGCCAGCAGCTTCCCGGGGGATCCTGGGGCCAACGTCCTGACTTTC. It encodes CASSFPGDPGANVLTF. The entire variable domain, with the rest obtained from reference TRBV7-9 and TRBJ2-6, is as follows: DTGVSQNPRHKITKRGQNVTFRCDPISEHNRLYWYRQTLGQGPEFLTYFQNEAQLEKSRLLSDRFSAERPKGSFSTLEIQRTEQGDSAMYLCASSFPGDPGANVLTFGAGSRLTVL.

The rearrangement joins TRBV6-5 to TRBJ2-5, with TRBD2 identical over 10 bases. CDR1 is MNHEY, CDR2 SVGAGI, per germline. The V and J ends lost 6 bases and 2 bases, in that order; junction bases with no gene match: 6. There are 15 residues in the CDR3. CDR3 residues: CASRSGLAEQETQYF. In DNA, the CDR3 is TGTGCCAGCAGGAGTGGACTAGCGGAGCAAGAGACCCAGTACTTC.